Each of the 16 T cell receptor beta chains below was sequenced from the same sample in a study of shared clonotypes between healthy human individuals. Data came from immunoSEQ multiplex PCR; TCRdb stores just in-frame clones and leaves some out. The repertoire holds around 1.9 million clones, with just over 90% as singletons. Selected positively for CCR7 and CD45RO-negative, naive CD8 cells excluded terminally differentiated effector memory CD45RA+ cells. What was sequenced was naive CD8+ T cells from PBMCs. These receptors all stem from a man between 18 and 29 years old in good health. Some clones in this sample may be carry-over from other donors' samples.

A note on this clone: Other nucleotide sequences in the sample specify the same CDR3. The CDR3 reads CASSVATSSYNEQFF. The CDR3 DNA reads TGTGCCAGCAGCGTAGCGACTAGCTCCTACAATGAGCAGTTCTTC. The V gene is TRBV9, the J gene TRBJ2-1; D possibly corresponds to TRBD2 (6 bases). This CDR3 spans 15 amino acids. Germline assignment: CDR1 SGDLS and CDR2 YYNGEE. Between the trimmed V and J ends, which lost 0 bases and 0 bases, there was a span of 7 bases.

The chain links TRBV11-2 to TRBJ2-5; unclear D gene. The CDR3 totals 17 residues. The V gene lost 4 bases and the J gene lost 5 bases, with 23 bases spanning the gap. CDR1 and CDR2 from the germline V gene are SGHAT and FQNNGV. The CDR3 reads CASSSLGRPQLGETQYF. The CDR3 DNA is TGTGCCAGCAGCTCCCTCGGGCGGCCGCAGCTTGGGGAGACCCAGTACTTC. The full variable domain, rest sourced from reference TRBV11-2 and TRBJ2-5, is EAGVAQSPRYKIIEKRQSVAFWCNPISGHATLYWYQQILGQGPKLLIQFQNNGVVDDSQLPKDRFSAERLKGVDSTLKIQPAKLEDSAVYLCASSSLGRPQLGETQYFGPGTRLLVL.

The chain has TRBV5-5 and TRBJ2-1, with TRBD1 as a possible D gene (6 bases). CDR3 length equals 14 residues. The germline CDR1 and CDR2 sequences are SGHKS and YYEKEE (reference sequence). With 0 bases removed from V and 3 bases from J, the gap between germline ends came to 7 bases. The CDR3 sequence is CASSLGDNYNEQFF. DNA for the CDR3: TGTGCCAGCAGCTTGGGGGACAACTACAATGAGCAGTTCTTC.

As concerns this clone: This sample includes further DNA sequences coding for the same CDR3. The chain joins TRBV27 to TRBJ2-1; D gene uncertain. CDR3 length: 14 amino acids. V was cut by 3 bases and J by 1 base, with 7 bases left in between. CDR1 is MNHEY and CDR2 is SMNVEV in the germline V gene (reference sequence). The CDR3 bases are TGTGCCAGCAGTTTGGCGGATTCCTACAATGAGCAGTTCTTC. Translating gives CASSLADSYNEQFF.

This clone was recorded only once. This chain uses TRBV27 with TRBJ2-7; D gene ambiguous. The CDR3 extends over 13 amino acids. V shed 6 bases and J shed 5 bases, with 14 bases lying between them. From germline, CDR1 is MNHEY and CDR2 SMNVEV (reference sequence). The CDR3 region is CASSPHGSNEQYF. The CDR3 DNA reads as TGTGCCAGCAGCCCACATGGGTCCAACGAGCAGTACTTC.

Here the CDR3 DNA reads TGTGCCAGCAGCCCCTGGTCAGGCAATGAGCAGTTCTTC. Its protein is CASSPWSGNEQFF. The J gene is TRBJ2-1, the V gene TRBV27; D not resolved. Germline values: CDR1 MNHEY, CDR2 SMNVEV (reference sequence). The ends were cut back, 6 bases at V and 6 bases at J, with 12 bases in the middle. The CDR3 consists of 13 residues.

The rearrangement uses TRBV10-1 and TRBJ2-7; tentatively, D is TRBD2 (6 bases). CDR3 length: 12 amino acids. In germline, CDR1 is WNHNN, CDR2 SYGVQD (reference sequence). Between the trimmed V and J ends, which lost 6 bases and 7 bases, there was a span of 13 bases. CDR3 loop: CASREDGGEQYF. The CDR3, as DNA: TGCGCCAGCAGGGAGGACGGGGGTGAGCAGTACTTC.

The rearrangement links TRBV27 to TRBJ1-5; 7 nucleotides line up with TRBD1. The V and J ends lost 5 bases and 5 bases, in that order; junction bases with no gene match: 6. This CDR3 region has 14 residues. Germline lookup yields CDR1 MNHEY and CDR2 SMNVEV (reference sequence). The CDR3 loop is CASSPRDRYQPQHF. DNA for the CDR3: TGTGCCAGCAGTCCCCGGGACAGATATCAGCCCCAGCATTTT.

This chain links TRBV28 with TRBJ2-2; 7 nucleotides line up with TRBD2. Germline V gene sequence: CDR1 MDHEN, CDR2 SYDVKM. Trimming took 5 bases from V and 7 from J; bases not matched to a gene: 7. The CDR3 length is 14 residues. CDR3 loop: CASSGREAVGELFF. CDR3 bases: TGTGCCAGCAGTGGTCGGGAGGCGGTCGGGGAGCTGTTTTTT.

The gene calls are TRBV4-2 and TRBJ2-5; TRBD2 might be the D (6 bases). The germline V gene has CDR1 LGHNA and CDR2 YNFKEQ. The CDR3 length is 17 residues. Trimming took off 3 bases at V and 0 bases at J, with 17 bases between the two ends. For the CDR3, the DNA is TGTGCCAGCAGCCACACGCGGGGCTACGAGTACCAAGAGACCCAGTACTTC. This codes for CASSHTRGYEYQETQYF.

This chain links TRBV19 with TRBJ1-1; a possible D gene is TRBD1 (6 bases). V lost 5 bases and J lost 8, with 12 bases in between. There are 12 residues in the CDR3. Germline V gene sequence: CDR1 LNHDA, CDR2 SQIVND (reference sequence). In DNA form, the CDR3 reads TGTGCCAGTAGTGCCGGGACAACAGAAGCTTTCTTT. This translates into CASSAGTTEAFF.

This chain links TRBV4-1 with TRBJ1-1, with D unclear. The germline V and J ends were trimmed by 4 bases and 1 base, with 13 bases remaining between them. This CDR3 is built from 15 residues. CDR1 and CDR2 (germline): MGHRA, YSYEKL. The CDR3 loop reads CASSPLVGSNTEAFF. In DNA, the CDR3 is TGCGCCAGCAGCCCCCTCGTCGGGTCGAACACTGAAGCTTTCTTT.

This chain connects TRBV4-1 to TRBJ1-2; 7 bases fit TRBD1. Trimming cost V 3 bases and J 2 bases; bases outside gene matches: 9. CDR1 and CDR2 from the germline V gene are MGHRA and YSYEKL. This CDR3 is built from 16 residues. The chain's CDR3 is CASSHVPGQENYGYTF. As DNA, the CDR3 is TGCGCCAGCAGCCATGTGCCCGGACAGGAAAACTATGGCTACACCTTC.

The V call is TRBV4-3, the J call TRBJ2-3; 7 bases map to TRBD1. Germline CDR1 reads LGHNA; CDR2 reads YSLEER. CDR3 size: 16 residues. V was pared by 2 bases and J by 2 bases, with 7 bases of the junction left unmatched. As DNA, the CDR3 is TGCGCCAGCAGCCAATTCTCAACAGGGGCCACAGATACGCAGTATTTT. Translation gives CASSQFSTGATDTQYF.

This clone was recorded only once. V gene TRBV7-9 combines with J gene TRBJ2-5; D gene unclear. This CDR3 has 14 amino acids. Trimming removed 0 bases at V and 1 base at J, with 6 bases between. Germline values: CDR1 SEHNR, CDR2 FQNEAQ (reference sequence). The CDR3 sequence is CASSLAGVQETQYF. The CDR3 nucleotides read TGTGCCAGCAGCTTAGCTGGTGTCCAAGAGACCCAGTACTTC. Based on the CDR3 plus reference TRBV7-9 and TRBJ2-5, the full variable domain is DTGVSQNPRHKITKRGQNVTFRCDPISEHNRLYWYRQTLGQGPEFLTYFQNEAQLEKSRLLSDRFSAERPKGSFSTLEIQRTEQGDSAMYLCASSLAGVQETQYFGPGTRLLVL.

This chain connects TRBV5-1 to TRBJ1-2; 7 bases match TRBD1. This CDR3 comprises 14 residues. Germline trimming cut 0 bases from V and 4 bases from J; bases unmatched to any gene: 3. Per the germline V gene, CDR1 is SGHRS and CDR2 is YFSETQ. The CDR3 sequence is CASSLVGQLYGYTF. CDR3 coding DNA: TGCGCCAGCAGCTTGGTGGGACAGCTCTATGGCTACACCTTC.